One and the same sample provided the 7 T cell receptor beta chains below, sequenced in a study of blood T cell repertoires in COVID-19. Sequencing used immunoSEQ multiplex PCR; TCRdb keeps in-frame clones, though not all of them. The sample consists of about 360,000 clones, around 83% of them appearing once. The sequenced sample consisted of peripheral blood. All receptors come from a man aged 25-40 years with active or convalescent COVID-19.

The chain has TRBV6-2 or TRBV6-3 and TRBJ1-1; 8 nucleotides align to TRBD1. The germline CDR1 and CDR2 sequences are MNHEY and SVGEGT. The CDR3 runs 14 residues. The trim removed 6 bases at V and 5 bases at J, leaving 8 bases unmatched. This CDR3 reads CASSTGGVRTEAFF. Written as DNA, the CDR3 is TGTGCCAGCAGCACAGGGGGAGTGAGGACTGAAGCTTTCTTT.

This rearrangement joins TRBV4-1 to TRBJ2-1; D ambiguous. Germline V gives CDR1 MGHRA, CDR2 YSYEKL. The CDR3 totals 14 residues. V was trimmed by 0 bases and J by 6 bases, leaving 9 bases between them. The CDR3 DNA reads TGCGCCAGCAGCCAAGATTTCTCGGTCAATGAGCAGTTCTTC. Translated, it gives CASSQDFSVNEQFF.

The chain joins TRBV11-2 to TRBJ1-1; perhaps TRBD1 as D (5 bases). Per the germline V gene, CDR1 is SGHAT and CDR2 is FQNNGV. V dropped 11 bases and J dropped 6 bases, with 16 bases sitting between them. This CDR3 is 12 amino acids long. The chain's CDR3 is CAVEQGGPEAFF. The DNA for the CDR3 is TGTGCCGTCGAGCAGGGAGGGCCTGAAGCTTTCTTT.

The V call is TRBV6-2 or TRBV6-3, the J call TRBJ1-5; D unclear. With 6 bases removed from V and 10 bases from J, the gap between germline ends came to 16 bases. Germline V gene data show CDR1 as MNHEY and CDR2 as SVGEGT. The CDR3 is made up of 13 amino acids. The CDR3 DNA reads as TGTGCCAGCAGCTCATCCTGGAGTAATCCCCAGCATTTT. This sequence encodes CASSSSWSNPQHF.

This rearrangement joins TRBV9 to TRBJ2-7; 15 bases are a match to TRBD2. Looked up from germline, CDR1 is SGDLS and CDR2 is YYNGEE. J lost 0 bases, V lost 4 bases, and 5 bases had no gene match. This CDR3 spans 17 amino acids. In nucleotides, the CDR3 is TGTGCCAGCAGCTCGGGACTAGCGGGGGGATCCTCCTACGAGCAGTACTTC. Encoded protein: CASSSGLAGGSSYEQYF.

The rearrangement joins TRBV12-5 to TRBJ2-7, with 9 nucleotides matching TRBD1. Germline CDR1 reads LGHNT; CDR2 reads FRNRAP. This CDR3 contains 15 residues. The V and J ends lost 2 bases and 5 bases, in that order; junction bases with no gene match: 7. The CDR3 region has the DNA TGTGCTAGTGGTTTGTTAACAGGGGGCGAGAACGAGCAGTACTTC. It is translated as CASGLLTGGENEQYF.

The chain couples TRBV28 to TRBJ2-7; D is possibly TRBD1 (5 bases). Germline V gene data show CDR1 as MDHEN and CDR2 as SYDVKM. The ends were cut back, 6 bases at V and 1 base at J, with 16 bases in the middle. The CDR3 contains 15 residues. CDR3 bases: TGTGCCAGCAGCCTAAGGGGTACACCGTCCTACGAGCAGTACTTC. Protein product: CASSLRGTPSYEQYF.